This T cell receptor (beta chain) comes out of a study of shared clonotypes between healthy human individuals. Study as a whole: Researchers drew samples from two women and a few men aged 18 to 49.

Only one count was recorded for this clone. Antigen: not known. Within Nashville, Tennessee resided all donors, each a Caucasian adult. Study-level findings and limits: The diversity represented, both genetic and in exposure history, was limited by few donors. Compared with memory subsets, naive subsets generally had larger estimated richness.

Clones were sequenced by immunoSEQ multiplex PCR, and TCRdb holds only the in-frame ones, with some missing. The table lists about 980,000 clones, more than 75% of them singletons. Trimming at V came to 0 bases and at J to 5 bases, leaving 3 bases not matched to a gene. Germline loops: CDR1 SGHRS, CDR2 YFSETQ. The CDR3 sequence is 14 residues long. Material for sequencing was memory CD4+ T cells sorted from blood. Subset in this sample: CD45RA-negative fraction. This chain uses TRBV5-1 with TRBJ2-3; 7 bases align to TRBD2. The clonotype originates from a man in his late teens or twenties in good health. CDR3 in DNA: TGCGCCAGCAGCTTGGGCGGGAGTGAAGATACGCAGTATTTT. It specifies CASSLGGSEDTQYF. Full variable domain (rest looked up from reference TRBV5-1 and TRBJ2-3): KAGVTQTPRYLIKTRGQQVTLSCSPISGHRSVSWYQQTPGQGLQFLFEYFSETQRNKGNFPGRFSGRQFSNSRSEMNVSTLELGDSALYLCASSLGGSEDTQYFGPGTRLTVL.